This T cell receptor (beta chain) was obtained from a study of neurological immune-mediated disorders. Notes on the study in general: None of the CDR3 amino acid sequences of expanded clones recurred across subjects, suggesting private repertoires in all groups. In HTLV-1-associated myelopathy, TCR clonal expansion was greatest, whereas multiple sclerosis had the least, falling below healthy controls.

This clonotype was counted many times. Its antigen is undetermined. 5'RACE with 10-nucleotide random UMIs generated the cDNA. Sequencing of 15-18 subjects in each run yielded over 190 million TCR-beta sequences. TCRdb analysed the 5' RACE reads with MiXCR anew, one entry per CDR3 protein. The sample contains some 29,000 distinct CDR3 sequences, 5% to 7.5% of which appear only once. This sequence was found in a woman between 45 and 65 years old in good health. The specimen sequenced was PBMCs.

CDR3 in amino acids: CSASIGGNTEAFF. The CDR3 DNA sequence: TGCAGTGCCTCCATAGGGGGGAACACTGAAGCTTTCTTT. The genes are TRBV20-1 and TRBJ1-1; perhaps TRBD1 as D (6 bases). The V and J ends lost 6 bases and 1 base respectively, with 12 bases between them. Germline V lookup: CDR1 DFQATT, CDR2 SNEGSKA (reference sequence). There are 13 residues in the CDR3.